The present TCR beta chain was sequenced within a study of blood T cell repertoires in COVID-19. Study summary: Acute and convalescent COVID-19 specimens originated in the United States, Italy and Spain. The analysed material was cDNA or gDNA that came from T cells, B-cell-depleted T cells, or PBMCs.

Patients at the Seattle site were enrolled during active infection and followed longitudinally. Original methodology: Nucleated cell counts were estimated from reference gene primer amplification. Sequencing was performed with immunoSEQ multiplex PCR; in TCRdb, only in-frame clones are kept and a portion is missing. That table supplies the V and J calls and clone size; D and trimming were determined from the DNA. The sample has under 450,000 clones, more than 70% seen once. The sequence came from a woman in her 50s with COVID-19, enrolled during active disease. Sequenced material: peripheral blood.

The CDR3 DNA follows: TGTGCCAGCGGATGGGGAGGCTATGGCTACACCTTC. Its protein is CASGWGGYGYTF. V and J are TRBV12-3 or TRBV12-4 and TRBJ1-2; no firm D call. The CDR3 is 12 residues long. Trimming took 8 bases from V and 4 from J, leaving 11 bases between them.